The 4 T cell receptor beta chains below come from one sample, sequenced in a study of T cells in Graves' hyperthyroidism and ophthalmopathy (dated by TCRdb to 2018 to 2020). The library was built by means of multiplex PCR. Sequencing instrument: Illumina HiSeq 2000. Amplification of TCR beta CDR3 regions was carried out from RNA transcripts. The first round of RT-PCR for the TCR CDR3 was performed with the HTBI primer set and the Qiagen OneStep RT-PCR kit. The public reads were run again by TCRdb, first through fastp at Q25 and then through MiXCR, and only productive beta chains were kept. All rows with the same CDR3 protein become a single entry with the most common DNA and genes. Within this sample are approximately 520,000 distinct CDR3 sequences, with around 22% of them counted one time only. The ten largest make up 10% to 12% of the sample. Sequencing was performed on blood. These receptors were obtained from a woman in her twenties or thirties with Graves' ophthalmopathy.

Ten or more counts support this clonotype. The gene calls are TRBV13 and TRBJ1-1, with TRBD1 matching over 7 bases. This CDR3 spans 15 amino acids. Germline CDR1 is PRHDT and CDR2 is FYEKMQ (reference sequence). V was pared by 4 bases and J by 1 base, with 6 bases of the junction left unmatched. CDR3 DNA: TGTGCCAGCAGCTCCTGGGACAGCGAGAACACTGAAGCTTTCTTT. Encoded protein: CASSSWDSENTEAFF.

This clonotype was observed many times. The chain employs TRBV28 and TRBJ1-2, with TRBD1 matching over 7 bases. Trimming cost V 6 bases and J 7 bases; bases outside gene matches: 5. Germline CDR1 MDHEN, CDR2 SYDVKM. CDR3 length: 12 amino acids. CDR3 sequence (DNA): TGTGCCAGCAGGACAGGGTCGGGTGGCTACACCTTC. It specifies CASRTGSGGYTF.

This clonotype was seen ten or more times. The V and J genes are TRBV12-3 or TRBV12-4 and TRBJ1-5, with a weak D call TRBD1 (5 bases). This CDR3 has 15 amino acids. The V end lost 6 bases, the J end lost 11 bases, and 23 bases lay between the germline ends. The CDR3 reads CASSPPAGHFRAQHF. In nucleotides, the CDR3 is TGTGCCAGCAGCCCACCGGCAGGGCACTTCCGGGCCCAGCATTTT.

This clonotype has a count of ten or more. The V gene is TRBV27, the J gene TRBJ2-2; 11 nucleotides agree with TRBD2. V was clipped by 3 bases and J by 0 bases; unmatched bases: 3. The CDR3 length is 17 residues. Germline V gene sequence: CDR1 MNHEY, CDR2 SMNVEV (reference sequence). The DNA of the CDR3 is TGTGCCAGCAGTTTTCTAGCGGGGGGTTCGAACACCGGGGAGCTGTTTTTT. Residues: CASSFLAGGSNTGELFF.